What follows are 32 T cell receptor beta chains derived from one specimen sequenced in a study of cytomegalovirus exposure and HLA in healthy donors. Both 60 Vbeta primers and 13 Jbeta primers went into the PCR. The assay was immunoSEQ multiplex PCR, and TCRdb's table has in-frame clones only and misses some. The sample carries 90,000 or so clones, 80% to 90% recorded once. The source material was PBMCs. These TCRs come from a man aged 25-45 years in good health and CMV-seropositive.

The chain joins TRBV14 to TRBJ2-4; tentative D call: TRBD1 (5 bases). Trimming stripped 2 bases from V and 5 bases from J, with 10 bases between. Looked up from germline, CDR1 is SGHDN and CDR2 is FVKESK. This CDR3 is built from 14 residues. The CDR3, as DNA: TGTGCCAGCAGCCAACAGGGTGCTCAAAACATTCAGTACTTC. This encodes CASSQQGAQNIQYF.

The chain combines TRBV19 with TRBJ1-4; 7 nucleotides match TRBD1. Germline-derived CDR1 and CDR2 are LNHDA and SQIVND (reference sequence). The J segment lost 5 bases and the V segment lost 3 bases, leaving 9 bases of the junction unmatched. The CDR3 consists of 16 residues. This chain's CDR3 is CASSISGQTKNEKLFF. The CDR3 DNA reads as TGTGCCAGTAGTATCTCGGGACAGACTAAAAATGAAAAACTGTTTTTT.

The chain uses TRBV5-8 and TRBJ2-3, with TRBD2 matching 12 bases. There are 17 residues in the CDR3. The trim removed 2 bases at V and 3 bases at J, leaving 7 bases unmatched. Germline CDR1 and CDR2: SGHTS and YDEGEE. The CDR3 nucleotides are TGTGCCAGCAGCTTAAGTCTGACTAGCGGGAGTACAGATACGCAGTATTTT. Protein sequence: CASSLSLTSGSTDTQYF.

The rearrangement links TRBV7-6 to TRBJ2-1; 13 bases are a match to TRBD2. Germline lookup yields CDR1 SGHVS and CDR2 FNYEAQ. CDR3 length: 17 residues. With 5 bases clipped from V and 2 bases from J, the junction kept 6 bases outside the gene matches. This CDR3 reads CASSLGLAGATYNEQFF. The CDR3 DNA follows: TGTGCCAGCAGCCTAGGACTAGCGGGAGCCACCTACAATGAGCAGTTCTTC.

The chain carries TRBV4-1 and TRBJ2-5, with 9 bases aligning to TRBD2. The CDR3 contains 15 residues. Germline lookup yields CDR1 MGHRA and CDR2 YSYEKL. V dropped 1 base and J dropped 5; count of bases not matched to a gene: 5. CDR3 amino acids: CASSQVGTSSETQYF. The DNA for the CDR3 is TGCGCCAGCAGCCAAGTCGGGACTAGCTCGGAGACCCAGTACTTC.

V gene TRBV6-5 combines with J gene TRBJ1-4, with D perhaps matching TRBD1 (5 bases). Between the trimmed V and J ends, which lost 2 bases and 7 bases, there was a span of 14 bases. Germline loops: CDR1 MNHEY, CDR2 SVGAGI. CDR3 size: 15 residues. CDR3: CASSYGGGIPEKLFF. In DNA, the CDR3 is TGTGCCAGCAGTTACGGGGGGGGAATTCCTGAAAAACTGTTTTTT.

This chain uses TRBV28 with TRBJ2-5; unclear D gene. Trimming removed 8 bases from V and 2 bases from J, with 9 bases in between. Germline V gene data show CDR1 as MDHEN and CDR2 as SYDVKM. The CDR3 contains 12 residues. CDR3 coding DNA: TGTGCCAGCGCCAGAGGTCAAGAGACCCAGTACTTC. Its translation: CASARGQETQYF. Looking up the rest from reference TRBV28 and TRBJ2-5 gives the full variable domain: DVKVTQSSRYLVKRTGEKVFLECVQDMDHENMFWYRQDPGLGLRLIYFSYDVKMKEKGDIPEGYSVSREKKERFSLILESASTNQTSMYLCASARGQETQYFGPGTRLLVL.

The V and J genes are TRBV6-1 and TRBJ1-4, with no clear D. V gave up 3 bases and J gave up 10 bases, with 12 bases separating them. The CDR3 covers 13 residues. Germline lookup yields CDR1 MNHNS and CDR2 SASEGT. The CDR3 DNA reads TGTGCCAGCAGTGATGTCTTAGGAGGAAAACTGTTTTTT. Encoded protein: CASSDVLGGKLFF.

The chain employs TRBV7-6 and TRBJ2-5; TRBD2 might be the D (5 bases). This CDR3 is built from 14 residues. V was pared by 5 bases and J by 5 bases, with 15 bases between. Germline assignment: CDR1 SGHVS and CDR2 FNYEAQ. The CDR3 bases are TGTGCCAGCAGCCCCATCGGGAACGCGGAGACCCAGTACTTC. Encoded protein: CASSPIGNAETQYF.

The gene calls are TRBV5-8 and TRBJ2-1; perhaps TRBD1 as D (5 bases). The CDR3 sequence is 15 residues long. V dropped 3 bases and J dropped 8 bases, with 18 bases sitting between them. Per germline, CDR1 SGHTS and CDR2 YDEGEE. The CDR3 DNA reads TGTGCCAGCAGCTCCGGACAATCCGTACTACATGAGCAGTTCTTC. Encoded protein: CASSSGQSVLHEQFF.

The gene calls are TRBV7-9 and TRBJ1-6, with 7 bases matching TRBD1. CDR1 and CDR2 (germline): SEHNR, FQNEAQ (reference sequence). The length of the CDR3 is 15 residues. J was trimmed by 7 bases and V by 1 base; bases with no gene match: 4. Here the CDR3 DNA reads TGTGCCAGCAGCTTAGGAACAGGGGTCAATTCACCCCTCCACTTT. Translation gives CASSLGTGVNSPLHF.

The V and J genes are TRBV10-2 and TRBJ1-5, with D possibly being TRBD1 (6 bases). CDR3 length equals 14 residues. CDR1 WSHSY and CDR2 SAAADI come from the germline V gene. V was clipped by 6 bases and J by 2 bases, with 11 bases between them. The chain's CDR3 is CASRTGLGNQPQHF. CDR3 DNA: TGCGCCAGCAGAACAGGGTTAGGCAATCAGCCCCAGCATTTT.

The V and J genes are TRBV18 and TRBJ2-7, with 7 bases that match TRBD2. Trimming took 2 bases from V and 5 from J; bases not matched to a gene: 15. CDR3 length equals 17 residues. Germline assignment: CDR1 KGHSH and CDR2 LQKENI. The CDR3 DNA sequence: TGTGCCAGCTCACCATTCGTAATAGCGGGCCTTCTCAACGAGCAGTACTTC. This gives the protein CASSPFVIAGLLNEQYF.

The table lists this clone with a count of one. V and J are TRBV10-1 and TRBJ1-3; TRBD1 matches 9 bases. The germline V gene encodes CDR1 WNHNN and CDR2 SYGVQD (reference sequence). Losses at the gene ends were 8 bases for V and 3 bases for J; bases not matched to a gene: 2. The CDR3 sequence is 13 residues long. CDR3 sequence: CASGTGFGNTIYF. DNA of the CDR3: TGCGCCAGCGGGACAGGGTTTGGAAACACCATATATTTT.

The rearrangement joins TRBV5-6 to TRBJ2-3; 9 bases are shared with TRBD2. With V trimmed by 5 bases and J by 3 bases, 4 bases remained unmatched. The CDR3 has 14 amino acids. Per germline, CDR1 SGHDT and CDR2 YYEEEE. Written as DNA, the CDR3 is TGTGCCAGCAGGTCGGGACTAGCAACAGATACGCAGTATTTT. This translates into CASRSGLATDTQYF. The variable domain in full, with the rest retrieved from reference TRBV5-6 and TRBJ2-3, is DAGVTQSPTHLIKTRGQQVTLRCSPKSGHDTVSWYQQALGQGPQFIFQYYEEEERQRGNFPDRFSGHQFPNYSSELNVNALLLGDSALYLCASRSGLATDTQYFGPGTRLTVL.

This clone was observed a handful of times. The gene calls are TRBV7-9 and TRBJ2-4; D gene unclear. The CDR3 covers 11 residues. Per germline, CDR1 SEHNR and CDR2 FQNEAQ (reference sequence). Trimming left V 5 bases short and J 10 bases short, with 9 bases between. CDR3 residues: CASSPGAIQYF. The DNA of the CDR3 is TGTGCCAGCAGCCCCGGTGCGATTCAGTACTTC.

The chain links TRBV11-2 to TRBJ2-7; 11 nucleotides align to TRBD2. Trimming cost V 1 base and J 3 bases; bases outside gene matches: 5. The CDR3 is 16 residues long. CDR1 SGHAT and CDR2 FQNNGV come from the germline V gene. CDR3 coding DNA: TGTGCCAGCAGCTTAGCAACTAGCGGGAGTCTCTACGAGCAGTACTTC. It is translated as CASSLATSGSLYEQYF.

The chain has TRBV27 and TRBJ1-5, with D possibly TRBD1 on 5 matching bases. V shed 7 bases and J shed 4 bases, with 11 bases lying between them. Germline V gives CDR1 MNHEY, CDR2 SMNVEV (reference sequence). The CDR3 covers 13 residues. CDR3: CASKRDVNQPQHF. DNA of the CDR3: TGTGCCAGCAAGCGGGACGTTAATCAGCCCCAGCATTTT.

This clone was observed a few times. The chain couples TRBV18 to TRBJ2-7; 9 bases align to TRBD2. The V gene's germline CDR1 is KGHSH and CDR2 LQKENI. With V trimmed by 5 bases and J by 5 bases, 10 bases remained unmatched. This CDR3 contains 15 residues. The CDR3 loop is CASSSTREGINEQYF. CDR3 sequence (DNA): TGTGCCAGCTCATCGACGCGGGAGGGAATAAACGAGCAGTACTTC. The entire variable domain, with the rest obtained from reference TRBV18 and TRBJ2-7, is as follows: NAGVMQNPRHLVRRRGQEARLRCSPMKGHSHVYWYRQLPEEGLKFMVYLQKENIIDESGMPKERFSAEFPKEGPSILRIQQVVRGDSAAYFCASSSTREGINEQYFGPGTRLTVT.

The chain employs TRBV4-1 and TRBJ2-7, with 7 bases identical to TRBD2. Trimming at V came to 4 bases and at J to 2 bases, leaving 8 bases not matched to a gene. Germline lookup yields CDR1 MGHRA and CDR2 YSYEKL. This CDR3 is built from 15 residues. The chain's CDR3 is CASSRISGRTYEQYF. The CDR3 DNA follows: TGCGCCAGCAGCCGGATTAGCGGGCGAACCTACGAGCAGTACTTC.

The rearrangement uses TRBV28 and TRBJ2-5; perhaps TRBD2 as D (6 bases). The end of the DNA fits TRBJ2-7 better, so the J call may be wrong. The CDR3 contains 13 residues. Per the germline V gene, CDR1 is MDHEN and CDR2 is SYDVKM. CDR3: CASSRSGPYEQYF. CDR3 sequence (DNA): TGTGCCAGCAGTAGGAGCGGGCCCTACGAGCAGTACTTC.

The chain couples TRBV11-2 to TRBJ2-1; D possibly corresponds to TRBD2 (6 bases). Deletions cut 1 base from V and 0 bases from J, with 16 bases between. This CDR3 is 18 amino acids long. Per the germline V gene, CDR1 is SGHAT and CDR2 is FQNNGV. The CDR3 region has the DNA TGTGCCAGCAGCTTAGCTCAGCCCCTGACTAGCTCCTACAATGAGCAGTTCTTC. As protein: CASSLAQPLTSSYNEQFF.

CDR3: CASSVQGSTIAKNIQYF. The CDR3 bases are TGTGCCAGCAGTGTTCAGGGCAGCACGATCGCCAAAAACATTCAGTACTTC. The V gene is TRBV2, the J gene TRBJ2-4, with D tentatively TRBD1 (5 bases). The CDR3 has 17 amino acids. The germline V gene has CDR1 SNHLY and CDR2 FYNNEI. Trimming left V 4 bases short and J 1 base short, with 17 bases between.

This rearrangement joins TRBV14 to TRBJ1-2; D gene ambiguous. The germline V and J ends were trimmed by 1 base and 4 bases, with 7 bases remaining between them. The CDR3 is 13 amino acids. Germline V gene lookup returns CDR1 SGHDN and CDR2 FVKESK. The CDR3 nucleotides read TGTGCCAGCAGCCAAGTCGGTTTCTATGGCTACACCTTC. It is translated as CASSQVGFYGYTF.

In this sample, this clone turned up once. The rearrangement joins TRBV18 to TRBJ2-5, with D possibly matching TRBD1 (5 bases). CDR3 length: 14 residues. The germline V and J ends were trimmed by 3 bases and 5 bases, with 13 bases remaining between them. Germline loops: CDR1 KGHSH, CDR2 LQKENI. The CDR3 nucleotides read TGTGCCAGCTCACCTCGGAAGGGGTTGGAGACCCAGTACTTC. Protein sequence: CASSPRKGLETQYF.

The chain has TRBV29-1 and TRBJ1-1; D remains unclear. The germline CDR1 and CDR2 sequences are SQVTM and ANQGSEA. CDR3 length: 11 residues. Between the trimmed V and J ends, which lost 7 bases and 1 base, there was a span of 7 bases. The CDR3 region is CSAAGNTEAFF. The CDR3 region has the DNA TGCAGCGCTGCCGGGAACACTGAAGCTTTCTTT.

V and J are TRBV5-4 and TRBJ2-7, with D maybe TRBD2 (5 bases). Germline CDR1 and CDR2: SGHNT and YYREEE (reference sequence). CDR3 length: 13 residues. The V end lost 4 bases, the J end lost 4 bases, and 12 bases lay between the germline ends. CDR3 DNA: TGTGCCAGCAGCCGACGCGGGCCGTACGAGCAGTACTTC. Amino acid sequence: CASSRRGPYEQYF.

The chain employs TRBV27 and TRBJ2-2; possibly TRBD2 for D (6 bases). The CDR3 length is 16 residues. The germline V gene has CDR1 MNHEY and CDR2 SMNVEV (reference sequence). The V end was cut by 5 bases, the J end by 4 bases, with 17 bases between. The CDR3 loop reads CASSPLGGWSTGELFF. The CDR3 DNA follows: TGTGCCAGCAGTCCTCTCGGGGGATGGTCCACCGGGGAGCTGTTTTTT.

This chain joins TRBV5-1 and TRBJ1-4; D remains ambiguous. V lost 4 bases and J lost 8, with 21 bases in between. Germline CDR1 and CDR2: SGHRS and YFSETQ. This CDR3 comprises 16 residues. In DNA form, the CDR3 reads TGCGCCAGCAGCCGCCTGGACGGGGTCGGTGGCGAAAAACTGTTTTTT. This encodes CASSRLDGVGGEKLFF.

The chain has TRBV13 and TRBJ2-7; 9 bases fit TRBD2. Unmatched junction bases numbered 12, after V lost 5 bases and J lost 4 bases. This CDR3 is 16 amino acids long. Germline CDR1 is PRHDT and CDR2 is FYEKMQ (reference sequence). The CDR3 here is CASSVGQAGGVYEQYF. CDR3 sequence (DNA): TGTGCCAGCAGCGTCGGCCAAGCGGGAGGAGTATACGAGCAGTACTTC. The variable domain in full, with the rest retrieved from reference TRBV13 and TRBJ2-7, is AAGVIQSPRHLIKEKRETATLKCYPIPRHDTVYWYQQGPGQDPQFLISFYEKMQSDKGSIPDRFSAQQFSDYHSELNMSSLELGDSALYFCASSVGQAGGVYEQYFGPGTRLTVT.

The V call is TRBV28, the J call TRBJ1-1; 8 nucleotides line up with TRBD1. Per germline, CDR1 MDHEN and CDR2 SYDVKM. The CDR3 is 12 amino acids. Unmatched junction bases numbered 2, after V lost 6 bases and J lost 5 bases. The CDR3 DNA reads TGTGCCAGCAGCTACAGGGGGACTGAAGCTTTCTTT. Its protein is CASSYRGTEAFF.

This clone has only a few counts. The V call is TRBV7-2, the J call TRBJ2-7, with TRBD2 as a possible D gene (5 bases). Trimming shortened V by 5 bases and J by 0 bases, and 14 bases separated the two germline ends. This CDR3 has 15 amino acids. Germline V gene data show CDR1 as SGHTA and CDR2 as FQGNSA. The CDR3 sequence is CASSLTSRDSYEQYF. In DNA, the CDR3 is TGTGCCAGCAGCCTAACATCGAGGGACTCCTACGAGCAGTACTTC.